The rows below give T cell receptor beta chains drawn from one sample of a study of identical twins. A single record per CDR3 protein comes from TCRdb applying MiXCR to the 5' RACE reads. The sample has 200,000 to 250,000 distinct CDR3 sequences; over 9.5% are singletons. The sequenced sample was memory T cells sorted from blood. Every receptor here comes from a man aged 50 to 60 in good health. The CDR3 runs from the conserved cysteine through the conserved F or W. A D gene is named only where the DNA matches it firmly. Clone size, where shown, is once, few, many, or a class for clones that have expanded.

cdr3_aa: CSARGGSGGDEQYF
cdr3_nt: TGCAGTGCTAGAGGGGGTAGCGGGGGCGACGAGCAGTACTTC
j_call: TRBJ2-7
v_call: TRBV20-1
cdr3_length: 14
clone_size: many
d_call: TRBD2

cdr3_aa: CSGEFSGTNIQYF
cdr3_nt: TGCAGTGGCGAGTTTAGCGGGACGAACATTCAGTACTTC
j_call: TRBJ2-4
v_call: TRBV20-1
cdr3_length: 13
clone_size: many
d_call: TRBD2

cdr3_aa: CASSWTLGQRRELFF
cdr3_nt: TGCGCCAGCAGCTGGACCCTAGGGCAACGCCGGGAGCTGTTTTTT
j_call: TRBJ2-2
v_call: TRBV5-1
cdr3_length: 15
clone_size: many
d_call: -

cdr3_aa: CASSHGSSYNEQFF
cdr3_nt: TGTGCCAGCAGCCACGGTAGCTCCTACAATGAGCAGTTCTTC
j_call: TRBJ2-1
v_call: TRBV12-3/TRBV12-4
cdr3_length: 14
clone_size: few
d_call: -

cdr3_aa: CASSLALGVNADTQYF
cdr3_nt: TGCGCCAGCAGCTTGGCTTTGGGGGTCAACGCAGATACGCAGTATTTT
j_call: TRBJ2-3
v_call: TRBV5-1
cdr3_length: 16
clone_size: many
d_call: -

cdr3_aa: CASSQDRDGPETQYF
cdr3_nt: TGTGCCAGCAGCCAAGATCGGGACGGGCCAGAGACCCAGTACTTC
j_call: TRBJ2-5
v_call: TRBV4-2
cdr3_length: 15
clone_size: many
d_call: -

cdr3_aa: CASSEGNRIYGYTF
cdr3_nt: TGTGCCAGCAGTGAAGGGAACCGAATCTATGGCTACACCTTC
j_call: TRBJ1-2
v_call: TRBV6-1
cdr3_length: 14
clone_size: once
d_call: -

cdr3_aa: CASSYSTAWGTGKDTQYF
cdr3_nt: TGTGCCAGCAGTTACTCGACTGCCTGGGGGACAGGGAAAGATACGCAGTATTTT
j_call: TRBJ2-3
v_call: TRBV6-5
cdr3_length: 18
clone_size: few
d_call: TRBD1

cdr3_aa: CATSGGRSGELFF
cdr3_nt: TGTGCCACCAGTGGAGGGAGGTCGGGGGAGCTGTTTTTT
j_call: TRBJ2-2
v_call: TRBV24-1
cdr3_length: 13
clone_size: many
d_call: -

cdr3_aa: CASSQRTGDTGELFF
cdr3_nt: TGTGCCAGCTCACAGCGGACAGGGGACACCGGGGAGCTGTTTTTT
j_call: TRBJ2-2
v_call: TRBV18
cdr3_length: 15
clone_size: many
d_call: TRBD1

cdr3_aa: CASSPRPGTEETQYF
cdr3_nt: TGCGCCAGCAGCCCCCGTCCCGGGACAGAAGAGACCCAGTACTTC
j_call: TRBJ2-5
v_call: TRBV5-1
cdr3_length: 15
clone_size: -
d_call: TRBD1

cdr3_aa: CSARVPGTGTETQYF
cdr3_nt: TGCAGTGCTAGAGTTCCTGGGACAGGGACAGAGACCCAGTACTTC
j_call: TRBJ2-5
v_call: TRBV20-1
cdr3_length: 15
clone_size: -
d_call: TRBD1